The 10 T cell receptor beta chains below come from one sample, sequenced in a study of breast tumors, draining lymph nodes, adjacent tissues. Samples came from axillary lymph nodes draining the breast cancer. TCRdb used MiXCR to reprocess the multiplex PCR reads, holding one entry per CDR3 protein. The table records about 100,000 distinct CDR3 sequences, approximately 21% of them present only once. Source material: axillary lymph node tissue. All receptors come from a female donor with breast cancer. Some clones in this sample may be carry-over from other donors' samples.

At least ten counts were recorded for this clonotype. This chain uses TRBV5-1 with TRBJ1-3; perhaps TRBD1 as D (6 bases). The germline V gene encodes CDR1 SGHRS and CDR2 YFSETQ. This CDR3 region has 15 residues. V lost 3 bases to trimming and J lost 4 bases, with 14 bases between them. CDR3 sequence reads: CASSWGGGQGNTIYF. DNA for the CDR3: TGCGCCAGCAGCTGGGGGGGGGGCCAAGGAAACACCATATATTTT.

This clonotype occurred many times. The CDR3 is CASSRVGAGNTIYF. CDR3 coding DNA: TGTGCCAGCAGCCGGGTAGGGGCTGGAAACACCATATATTTT. The V call is TRBV5-8, the J call TRBJ1-3, with D possibly being TRBD1 (5 bases). The CDR3 spans 14 residues. V dropped 4 bases and J dropped 2 bases, with 10 bases sitting between them. The germline V gene has CDR1 SGHTS and CDR2 YDEGEE.

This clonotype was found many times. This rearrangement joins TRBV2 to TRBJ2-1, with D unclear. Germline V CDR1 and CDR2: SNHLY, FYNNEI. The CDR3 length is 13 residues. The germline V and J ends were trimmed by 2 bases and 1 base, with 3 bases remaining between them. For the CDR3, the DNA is TGTGCCAGCAGTGAACGGTCCTACAATGAGCAGTTCTTC. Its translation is CASSERSYNEQFF.

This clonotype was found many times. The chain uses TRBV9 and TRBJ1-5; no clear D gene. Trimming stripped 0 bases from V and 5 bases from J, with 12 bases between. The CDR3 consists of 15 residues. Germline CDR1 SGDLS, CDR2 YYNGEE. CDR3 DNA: TGTGCCAGCAGCGTAGGATCAGGAGCGGATCAGCCCCAGCATTTT. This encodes CASSVGSGADQPQHF.

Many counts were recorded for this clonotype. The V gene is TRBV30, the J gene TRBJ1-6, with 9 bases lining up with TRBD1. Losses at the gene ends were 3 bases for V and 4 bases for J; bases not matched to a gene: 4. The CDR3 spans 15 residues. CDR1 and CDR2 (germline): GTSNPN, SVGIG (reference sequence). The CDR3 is CAWSPGQGYNSPLHF. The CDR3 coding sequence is TGTGCCTGGAGCCCGGGACAGGGATATAATTCACCCCTCCACTTT.

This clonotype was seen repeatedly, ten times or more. This CDR3 reads CASSPRTSGRRDEQFF. In DNA, the CDR3 is TGTGCCAGCAGCCCCCGGACTAGCGGGAGGCGTGATGAGCAGTTCTTC. The chain carries TRBV11-2 and TRBJ2-1; 14 bases are shared with TRBD2. V shed 5 bases, J shed 8 bases, and the junction held 8 bases outside the gene matches. Germline V gene data show CDR1 as SGHAT and CDR2 as FQNNGV. The CDR3 contains 16 residues.

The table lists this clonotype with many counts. The CDR3 nucleotides read TGTGCCAGCAGTGAAGCTAGCGGGAGTCGTGAGCAGTTCTTC. This encodes CASSEASGSREQFF. This chain uses TRBV6-1 with TRBJ2-1, with TRBD2 matching over 9 bases. After removal of 0 bases from V and 9 bases from J, the junction contained 3 bases not matched to a gene. Germline V lookup: CDR1 MNHNS, CDR2 SASEGT. The CDR3 consists of 14 residues.

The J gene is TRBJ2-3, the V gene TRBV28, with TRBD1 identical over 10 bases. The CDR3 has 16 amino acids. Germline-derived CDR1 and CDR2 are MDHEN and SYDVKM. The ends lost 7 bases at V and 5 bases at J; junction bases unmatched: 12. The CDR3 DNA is TGTGCCAGCACCCAACGGTTGGGACAGGGGAGAGATACGCAGTATTTT. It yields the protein CASTQRLGQGRDTQYF.

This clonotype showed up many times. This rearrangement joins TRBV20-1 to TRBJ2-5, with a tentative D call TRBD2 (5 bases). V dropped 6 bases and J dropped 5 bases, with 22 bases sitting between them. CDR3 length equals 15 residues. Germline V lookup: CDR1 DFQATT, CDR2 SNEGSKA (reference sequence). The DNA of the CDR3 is TGCAGTGCCCCTTCCGGGGTCAGGAGACGGGAGACCCAGTACTTC. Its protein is CSAPSGVRRRETQYF.

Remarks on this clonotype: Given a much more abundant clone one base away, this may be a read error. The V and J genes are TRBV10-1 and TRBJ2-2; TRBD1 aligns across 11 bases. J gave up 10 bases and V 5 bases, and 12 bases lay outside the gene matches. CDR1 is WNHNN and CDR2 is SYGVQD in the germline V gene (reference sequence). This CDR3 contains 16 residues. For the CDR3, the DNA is TGCGCCAGCAGTTTTGGACAGGGGGCGTCTTCCGAGGAGCTGTTTTTT. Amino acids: CASSFGQGASSEELFF.